This T cell receptor beta chain was captured by sequencing in a study of a mutant IDH1 vaccine in newly diagnosed glioma (dated by TCRdb to about 2021). Notes on the research overall: Vaccination was initiated 4-6 weeks after radiotherapy alone, or concurrently with temozolomide cycles in the chemotherapy-containing groups. Prior to enrollment, patients had been given standard therapy consisting of radiotherapy alone, temozolomide alone, or radiochemotherapy with temozolomide, with the combination given to most patients. Visit V12 was the week-35 safety follow-up and visit V13 was the week-47 end of study. Longitudinal TCRB deep sequencing was done for roughly 23 treated patients, wherever samples were available for exploratory analyses. Peripheral blood samples were drawn at six visits, namely V03 (baseline), V05, V07, V10, V12 and V13. Of the roughly 30 treated patients, approximately 60% were male and about 40% were female, and a mean age of 40.4 years was recorded. Overall study results and their limits: Selection of PBMC samples for TCRB deep sequencing was based on availability. Across multiple MHC alleles, vaccine-induced immune responses were seen in more than 90% of patients. Changes in the top peripheral T cell clonotypes picked up by TCRB sequencing did not appear to be linked to pseudoprogression. It was noted by the authors that analyses of patient blood samples could not be reproduced owing to sample limitations.

Libraries were made using the immunoSEQ multiplex PCR assay. The hsTCRB Kit was used according to the manufacturer's protocol to amplify rearranged TCR beta chain sequences. TCRB libraries were sequenced on an Illumina MiSeq. The authors processed their data as follows. Demultiplexing, trimming and gene mapping were performed with the kit vendor's proprietary platform. TCRdb holds this immuneACCESS table with in-frame rearrangements only. Some clones are missing; in checked studies, unresolved V genes explain under half, and the rest has no known cause. D and trimming were read from the DNA, whereas the V and J calls and clone size are those reported in that table. The sample contains 40,000 to 55,000 clones, approximately 80% of them found a single time. The top ten constitute roughly 6.3% of the sample. CDR1 and CDR2 are drawn from the germline V gene: SGHDT, YYEEEE. V sheds 0 bases and J sheds 8 bases, leaving 11 bases between their ends. Measured from the cysteine to the phenylalanine, the CDR3 is 13 residues long. Here the CDR3 DNA is all that survives: 39 bases in frame from base 1.

The sample's time point, from its label and the paper: week 35, safety follow-up. Every vaccine dose consisted of 300 ug of a 20-mer mutant IDH1 peptide in Montanide, administered subcutaneously together with topical imiquimod. Patients received eight vaccinations in weeks 1, 3, 5, 7, 11, 15, 19 and 23, corresponding to visits V03 through V10. Newly diagnosed WHO grade 3 or 4 IDH1-mutant astrocytomas showing loss of nuclear ATRX were present in the donors. The samples were drawn from NOA16, a multicentre, single-arm, open-label phase I trial in Germany that tested a mutant IDH1 peptide vaccine in humans for the first time. Genomic DNA for TCRB sequencing was isolated from EDTA blood with the DNeasy Blood and Tissue Kit. About this clone: It lacks a known antigen. Within one base of it there is no much larger clone, and no base qualities were kept.

The clonotype originates from a man in his forties or fifties with glioma. The material was PBMCs, obtained from a glioma patient whose treatment included an IDH1 peptide vaccine. This sequence uses TRBV5-6 and TRBJ1-2; no D gene can be assigned with confidence. The CDR3 region: CASSLGRFGGYTF. At the DNA level, the sequence is TGTGCCAGCAGCTTGGGCAGGTTTGGGGGCTACACCTTC.